This T cell receptor beta chain originates from a study of shared clonotypes between healthy human individuals. In the study overall: Each donor's CD8 memory used one plate, CD8 naive two, each CD4 subset three.

After removal of 3 bases from V and 5 bases from J, the junction contained 20 bases not matched to a gene. There are 19 residues in the CDR3. Germline V CDR1 and CDR2: SGHDT, YYEEEE. Each replicate PCR on the sorted subsets used 150 to 200 ng DNA (roughly 27,000 T cell genomes). Data came from immunoSEQ multiplex PCR; TCRdb stores just in-frame clones and leaves some out. The sample lists roughly 320,000 clones, roughly 91% seen once, with 15% to 20% in the top ten. This sequence originates from a man younger than 30 in good health. The rearrangement uses TRBV5-6 and TRBJ1-5, with TRBD1 matching 7 bases. The sample consisted of memory CD8+ T cells sorted from blood. Subset indicated: CD45RO+ cells pooled with CCR7-negative TemRA cells. CDR3 protein: CASSYKTGAGRFHDQPQHF. In DNA form, the CDR3 reads TGTGCCAGCAGCTACAAAACAGGGGCAGGGAGGTTCCACGATCAGCCCCAGCATTTT.